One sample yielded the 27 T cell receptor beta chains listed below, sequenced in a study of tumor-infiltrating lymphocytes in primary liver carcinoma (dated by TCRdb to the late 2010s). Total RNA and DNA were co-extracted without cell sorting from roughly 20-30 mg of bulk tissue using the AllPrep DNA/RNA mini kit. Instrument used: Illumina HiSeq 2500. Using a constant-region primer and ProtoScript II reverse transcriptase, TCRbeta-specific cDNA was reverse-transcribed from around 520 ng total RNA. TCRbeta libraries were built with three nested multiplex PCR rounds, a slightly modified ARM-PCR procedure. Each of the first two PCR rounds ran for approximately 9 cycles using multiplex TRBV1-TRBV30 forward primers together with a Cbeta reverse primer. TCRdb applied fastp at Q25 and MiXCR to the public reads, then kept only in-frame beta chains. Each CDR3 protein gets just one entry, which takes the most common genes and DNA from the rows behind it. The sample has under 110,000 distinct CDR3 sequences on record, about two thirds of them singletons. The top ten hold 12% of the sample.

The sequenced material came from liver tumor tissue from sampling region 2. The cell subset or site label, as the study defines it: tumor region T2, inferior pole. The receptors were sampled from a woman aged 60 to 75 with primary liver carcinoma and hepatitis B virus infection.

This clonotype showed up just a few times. The CDR3 loop is CASSRRLAAGPKDEQFF. In nucleotides, the CDR3 is TGTGCCAGCAGCAGGAGACTAGCGGCAGGGCCGAAGGATGAGCAGTTCTTC. This chain connects TRBV11-2 to TRBJ2-1, with 9 bases matching TRBD2. Trimming at V came to 5 bases and at J to 8 bases, leaving 16 bases not matched to a gene. This CDR3 has 17 amino acids. CDR1 and CDR2 from the germline V gene are SGHAT and FQNNGV.

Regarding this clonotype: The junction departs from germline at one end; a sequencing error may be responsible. In DNA form, the CDR3 reads TGTGTCAGCAGTACCAGCTCTGGAAACACCATATATTTT. Translated: CVSSTSSGNTIYF. The chain joins TRBV28 to TRBJ1-3; D gene uncertain. CDR1 and CDR2 (germline): MDHEN, SYDVKM. This CDR3 is 13 amino acids long.

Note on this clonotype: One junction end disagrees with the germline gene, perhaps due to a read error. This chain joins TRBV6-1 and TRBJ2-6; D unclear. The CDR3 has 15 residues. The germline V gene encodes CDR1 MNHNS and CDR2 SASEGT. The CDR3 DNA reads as TGTGCCTGCAGTGAAGCGAGCTCTGGGGCCAACGTCCTGACTTTC. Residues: CACSEASSGANVLTF.

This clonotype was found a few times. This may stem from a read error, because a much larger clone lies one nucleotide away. CDR3 DNA sequence: TGCACCAGCAGGCTTACGAACACCGGGGAGCTGTTTTTT. Its translation: CTSRLTNTGELFF. J is TRBJ2-2 and V is TRBV10-2; D remains unclear. The CDR3 covers 13 residues. CDR1 and CDR2 (germline): WSHSY, SAAADI.

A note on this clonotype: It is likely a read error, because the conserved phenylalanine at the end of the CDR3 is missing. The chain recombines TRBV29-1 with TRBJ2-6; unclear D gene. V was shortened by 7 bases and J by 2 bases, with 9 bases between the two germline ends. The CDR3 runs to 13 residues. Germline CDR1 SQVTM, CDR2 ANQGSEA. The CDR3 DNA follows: TGCAGCGCCCGTAAGCCTGGGGCCAACGTCCTGACTCTC. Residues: CSARKPGANVLTL.

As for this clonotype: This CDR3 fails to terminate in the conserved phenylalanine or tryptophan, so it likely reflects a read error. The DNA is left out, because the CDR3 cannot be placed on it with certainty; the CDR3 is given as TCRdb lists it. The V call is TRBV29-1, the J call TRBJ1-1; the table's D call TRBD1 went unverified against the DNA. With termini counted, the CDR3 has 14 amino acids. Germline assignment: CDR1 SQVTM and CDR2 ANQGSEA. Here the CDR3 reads CSAQGTVMNTEVFS.

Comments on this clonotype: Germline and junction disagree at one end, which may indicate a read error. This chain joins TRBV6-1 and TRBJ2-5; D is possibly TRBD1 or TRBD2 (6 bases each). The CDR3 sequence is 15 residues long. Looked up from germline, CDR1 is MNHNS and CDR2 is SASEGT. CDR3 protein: CASSARGEFLETPYF. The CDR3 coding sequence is TGTGCCAGCAGTGCAAGGGGGGAGTTCTTGGAGACCCCGTACTTC.

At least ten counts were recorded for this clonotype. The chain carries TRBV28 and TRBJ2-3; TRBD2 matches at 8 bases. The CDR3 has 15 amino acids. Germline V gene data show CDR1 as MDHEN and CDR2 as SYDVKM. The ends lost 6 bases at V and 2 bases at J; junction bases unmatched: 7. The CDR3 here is CASSPGGGITDTQYF. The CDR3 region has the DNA TGTGCCAGCAGCCCCGGCGGGGGGATCACAGATACGCAGTATTTT.

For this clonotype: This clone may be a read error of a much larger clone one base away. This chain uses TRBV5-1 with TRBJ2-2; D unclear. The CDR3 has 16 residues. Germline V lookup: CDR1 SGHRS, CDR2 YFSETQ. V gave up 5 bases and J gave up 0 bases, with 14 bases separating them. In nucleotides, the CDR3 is TGCGCCAGCAGTCCTCTACTCACTGCGAACACCGGGGAGCTGTTTTTT. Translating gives CASSPLLTANTGELFF.

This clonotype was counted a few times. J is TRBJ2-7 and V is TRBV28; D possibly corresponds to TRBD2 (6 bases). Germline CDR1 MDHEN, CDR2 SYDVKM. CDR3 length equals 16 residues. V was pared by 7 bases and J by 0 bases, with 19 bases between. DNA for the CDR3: TGTGCCAGCACACCTCGTGGGGCTAGCGTCTCCTACGAGCAGTACTTC. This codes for CASTPRGASVSYEQYF.

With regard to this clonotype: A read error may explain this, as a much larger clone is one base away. The CDR3: CVSSYSRSGEQFF. The CDR3, as DNA: TGTGTCAGCAGTTACTCTAGATCTGGTGAGCAGTTCTTC. The rearrangement uses TRBV6-6 and TRBJ2-1, with D unresolved. Germline values: CDR1 MNHNY, CDR2 SVGAGI (reference sequence). The CDR3 length is 13 residues.

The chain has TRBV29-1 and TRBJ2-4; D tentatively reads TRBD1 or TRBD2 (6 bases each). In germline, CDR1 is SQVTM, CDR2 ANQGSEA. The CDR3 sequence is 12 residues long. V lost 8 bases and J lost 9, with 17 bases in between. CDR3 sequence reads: CSFRTARGIQYF. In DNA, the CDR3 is TGCAGCTTTCGGACAGCGCGGGGCATTCAGTACTTC.

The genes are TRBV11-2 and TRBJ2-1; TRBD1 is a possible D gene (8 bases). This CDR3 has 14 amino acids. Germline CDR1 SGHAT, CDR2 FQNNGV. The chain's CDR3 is CVSSLDHRGGEQFF. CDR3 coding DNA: TGTGTCAGTAGCTTAGATCACAGGGGGGGTGAGCAGTTCTTC.

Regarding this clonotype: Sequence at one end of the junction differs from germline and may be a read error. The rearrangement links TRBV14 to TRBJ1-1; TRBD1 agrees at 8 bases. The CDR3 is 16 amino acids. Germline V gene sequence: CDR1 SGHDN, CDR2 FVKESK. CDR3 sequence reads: CAGSRDRRHMNTEAFF. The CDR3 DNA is TGTGCCGGCAGCCGGGACAGGAGGCACATGAACACTGAAGCTTTCTTT.

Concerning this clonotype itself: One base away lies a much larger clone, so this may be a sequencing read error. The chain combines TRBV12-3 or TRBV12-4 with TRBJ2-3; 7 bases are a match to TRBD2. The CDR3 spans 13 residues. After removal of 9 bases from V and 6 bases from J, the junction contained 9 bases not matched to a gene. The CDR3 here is CASLQWEGDTQYF. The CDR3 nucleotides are TGTGCCAGTCTCCAGTGGGAGGGGGATACGCAGTATTTT.

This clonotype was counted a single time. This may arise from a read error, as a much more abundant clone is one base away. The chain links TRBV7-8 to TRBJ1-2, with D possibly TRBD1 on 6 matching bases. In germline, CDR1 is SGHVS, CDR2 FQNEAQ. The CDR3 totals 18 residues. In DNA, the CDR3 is TGTGCCAGCAGCTTAGGATCCCGCCCAGGGGCCCCCGCATATGGCTGCACCTTC. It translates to CASSLGSRPGAPAYGCTF.

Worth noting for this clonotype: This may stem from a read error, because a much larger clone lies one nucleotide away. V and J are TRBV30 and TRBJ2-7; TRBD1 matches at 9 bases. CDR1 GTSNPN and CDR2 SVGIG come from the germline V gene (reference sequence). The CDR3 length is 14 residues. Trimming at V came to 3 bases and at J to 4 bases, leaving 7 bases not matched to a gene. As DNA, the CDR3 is TGTGCCTGGAGAGTAGGGACAGGGTGGTACGAGCAGTACTTC. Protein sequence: CAWRVGTGWYEQYF.

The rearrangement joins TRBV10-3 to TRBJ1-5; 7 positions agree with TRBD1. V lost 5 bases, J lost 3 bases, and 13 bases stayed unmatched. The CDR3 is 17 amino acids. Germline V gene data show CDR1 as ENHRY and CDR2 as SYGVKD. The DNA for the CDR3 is TGTGCCATCAGTAACCCCTTCGGCCAGGGGGTCAATCAGCCCCAGCATTTT. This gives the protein CAISNPFGQGVNQPQHF.

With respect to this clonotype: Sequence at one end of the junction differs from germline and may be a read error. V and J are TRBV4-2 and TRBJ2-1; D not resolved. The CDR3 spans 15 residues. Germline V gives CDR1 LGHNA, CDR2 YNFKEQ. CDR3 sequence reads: CASSHPERVYNEQSF. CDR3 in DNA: TGTGCCAGCAGCCACCCAGAACGGGTCTACAATGAGCAGTCCTTC.

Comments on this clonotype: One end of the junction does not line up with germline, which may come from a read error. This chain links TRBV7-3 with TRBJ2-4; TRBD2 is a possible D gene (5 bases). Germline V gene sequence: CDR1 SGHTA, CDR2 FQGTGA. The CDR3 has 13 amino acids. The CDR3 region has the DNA TGTGCCAGCAGCGGAGAGGGATCGTACATGCAGTACTTC. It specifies CASSGEGSYMQYF.

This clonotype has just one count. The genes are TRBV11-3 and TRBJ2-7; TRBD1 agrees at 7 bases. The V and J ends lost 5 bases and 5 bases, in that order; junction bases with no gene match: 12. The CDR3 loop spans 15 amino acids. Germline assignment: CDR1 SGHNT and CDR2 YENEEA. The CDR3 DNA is TGTGCCAGCAGCCCCGGGGAAGGGGGCAACCACGAGCAGTACTTC. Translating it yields CASSPGEGGNHEQYF.

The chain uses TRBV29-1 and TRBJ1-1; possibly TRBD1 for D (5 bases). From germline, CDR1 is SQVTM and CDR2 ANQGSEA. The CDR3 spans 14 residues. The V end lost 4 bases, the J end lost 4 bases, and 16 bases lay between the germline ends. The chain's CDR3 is CSVARGATGTEAFF. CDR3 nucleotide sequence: TGCAGCGTTGCCCGCGGGGCCACGGGCACTGAAGCTTTCTTT.

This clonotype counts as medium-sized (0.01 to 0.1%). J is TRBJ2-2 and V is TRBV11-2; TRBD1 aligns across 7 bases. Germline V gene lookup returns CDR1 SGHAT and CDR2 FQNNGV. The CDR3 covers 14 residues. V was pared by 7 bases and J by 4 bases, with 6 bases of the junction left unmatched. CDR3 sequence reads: CASTEQGITGELFF. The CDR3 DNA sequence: TGTGCCAGCACCGAACAGGGGATCACCGGGGAGCTGTTTTTT. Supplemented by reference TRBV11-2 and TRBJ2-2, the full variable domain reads EAGVAQSPRYKIIEKRQSVAFWCNPISGHATLYWYQQILGQGPKLLIQFQNNGVVDDSQLPKDRFSAERLKGVDSTLKIQPAKLEDSAVYLCASTEQGITGELFFGEGSRLTVL.

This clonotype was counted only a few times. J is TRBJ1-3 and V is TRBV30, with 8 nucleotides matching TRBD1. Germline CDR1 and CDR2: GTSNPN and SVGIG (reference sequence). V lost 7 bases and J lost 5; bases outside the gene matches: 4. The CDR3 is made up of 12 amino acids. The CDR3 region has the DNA TGTGCCTCCGGACAGGGCCGAAACACCATATATTTT. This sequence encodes CASGQGRNTIYF.

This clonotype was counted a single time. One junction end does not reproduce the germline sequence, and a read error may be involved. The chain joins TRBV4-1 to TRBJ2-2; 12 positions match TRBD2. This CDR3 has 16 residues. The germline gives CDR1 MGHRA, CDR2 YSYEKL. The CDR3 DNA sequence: TGCGCCAACAGCCGACTAGCGGGAGTTGGCACCGGGGAGCTGTTTTTT. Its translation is CANSRLAGVGTGELFF.

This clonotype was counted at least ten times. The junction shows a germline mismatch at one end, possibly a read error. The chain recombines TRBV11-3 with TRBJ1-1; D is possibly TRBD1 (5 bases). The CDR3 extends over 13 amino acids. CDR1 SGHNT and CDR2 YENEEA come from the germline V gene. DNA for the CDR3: TGTGCCTGCACCCATGGCAGGGTTACTGAAGCTTCCTTT. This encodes CACTHGRVTEASF.

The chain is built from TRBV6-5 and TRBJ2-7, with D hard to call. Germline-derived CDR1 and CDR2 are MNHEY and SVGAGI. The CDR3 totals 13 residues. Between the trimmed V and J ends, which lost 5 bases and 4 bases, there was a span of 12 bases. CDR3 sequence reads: CASSHDTGYEQYF. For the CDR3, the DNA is TGTGCCAGCAGTCATGACACCGGATACGAGCAGTACTTC.